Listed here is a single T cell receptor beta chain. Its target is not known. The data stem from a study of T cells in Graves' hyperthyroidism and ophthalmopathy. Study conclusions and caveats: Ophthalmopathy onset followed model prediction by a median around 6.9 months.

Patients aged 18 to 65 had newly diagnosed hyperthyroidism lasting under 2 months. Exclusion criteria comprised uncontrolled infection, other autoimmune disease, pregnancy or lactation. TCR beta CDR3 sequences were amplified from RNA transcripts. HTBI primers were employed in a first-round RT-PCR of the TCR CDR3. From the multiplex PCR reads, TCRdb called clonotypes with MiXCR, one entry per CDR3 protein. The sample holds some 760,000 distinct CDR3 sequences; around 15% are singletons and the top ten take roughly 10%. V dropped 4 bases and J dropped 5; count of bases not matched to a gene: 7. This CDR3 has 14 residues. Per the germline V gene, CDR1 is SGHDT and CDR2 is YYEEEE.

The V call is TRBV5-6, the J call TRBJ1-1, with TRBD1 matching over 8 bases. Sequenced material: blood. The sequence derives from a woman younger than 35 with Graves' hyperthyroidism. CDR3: CASSLQGGETEAFF. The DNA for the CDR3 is TGTGCCAGCAGCCTACAGGGGGGCGAGACTGAAGCTTTCTTT.